This T cell receptor beta chain was identified in a study of T cell responses to AZD1222 COVID-19 vaccine (dated by TCRdb to the early 2020s). About the investigation overall: AZD1222 recipients given second doses at about 4 weeks or at about 12 weeks were pooled, since spike-specific TCR depth and breadth were not found to differ between the two schedules. A total of 233 trial participants underwent TCR sequencing, of whom about 200 had received two doses of AZD1222 and some 25 had received two doses of the MenACWY control vaccine. Enrollment into the trials was organized by age into subgroups of 18-55, 56-69 and 70-plus years, and those subgroups contained roughly 140, 27 and 60 TCR-sequenced participants, respectively. Overall study results and their limits: After two AZD1222 doses, both the breadth and the depth of spike-specific TCRs were significantly higher than at day 0 and than in MenACWY recipients. Because no day 14 peak-response samples were available, the repertoires could be characterized only after the peak T cell response. In the small 56-69-year group, the increase in depth fell short of significance, most likely because of low power. Reportedly, close to half of the unique spike-specific TCRs recognized epitopes lying outside the regions that are mutated in the B.1.351 and B.1.1.7 variants. Participants were mostly white British, with more females than males. The authors suggested clonal diversity may have been underestimated. CD4 TCRs associated with the vaccine covered the entire spike protein, and the dominant responses were in regions 160-218 and 743-854. Conclusions about previously exposed vaccinees are limited because only five to seven AZD1222 recipients were SARS-CoV-2 seropositive at baseline.

The sample's time point label, in plain terms: baseline before first vaccination. Samples from vaccinated people were obtained from the UK trials COV001 and COV002, which included a single-blind randomized controlled phase 2/3 trial of AZD1222 (ChAdOx1 nCoV-19) in healthy adults. Trial participant PBMC samples were collected at day 0 and day 28 after the second dose for TCRbeta chain sequencing. CDR3 length: 17 amino acids, cysteine to phenylalanine. CDR3 DNA is the only sequence kept; it has 51 bases, read in frame from the first base. The germline V gene yields SGHDT for CDR1 and YYEEEE for CDR2. V loses 4 bases at its end and J loses 6 bases; junction bases beyond the gene matches: 13. The CDR3 regions of human TCRbeta chains were analyzed by immunosequencing. Processing in the source paper ran as follows. Repertoire TCRs were matched against a reference library of SARS-CoV-2-specific TCRs generated with the MIRA antigen-specificity platform. Breadth was defined as the fraction of unique TCRs that were SARS-CoV-2-associated, and depth was defined as the fraction of total T cells that were SARS-CoV-2-associated. Using the MIRA data, every spike-specific TCR was mapped to the spike region that the TCR reacted to and assigned to either a CD4 or a CD8 class. Log10-transformed breadth and depth values were compared by one-way ANOVA with Sidak's multiple comparisons tests. TCRdb took over this immuneACCESS table, retaining in-frame rearrangements with V and J assigned. Such tables are incomplete; in checked studies, under half of the missing clones stem from an unresolved V gene, and the remainder is unexplained. V, J and clone size derive from that table, while D and trimming were established from the DNA sequence. This sample gives 150,000 to 200,000 clones in total; 94% of them show up just once. Approximately 9.6% of the sample is in the top ten clones.

Of note for this clone: This clone's antigen is unknown. Base qualities are not at hand, and no much larger clone is one base apart.

The sequence links TRBV5-6 to TRBJ2-1, and TRBD1 aligns with 10 junction nucleotides. The sequencing used peripheral blood, collected on day 0 of AZD1222 vaccination. This TCR derives from an adult in good health. The CDR3 sequence is CASSEPIRDRGGNEQFF. At the DNA level, the sequence is TGTGCCAGCAGCGAGCCAATCCGGGACAGGGGAGGCAATGAGCAGTTCTTC.